One sample yielded the 21 T cell receptor beta chains listed below, sequenced in a study of Ad26.COV2.S vaccination and SARS-CoV-2 variants. TCRdb keeps only in-frame clones here, not all; method: immunoSEQ multiplex PCR. Of about 480,000 clones in the sample, around 90% were seen once. Regarding treatment: roughly 18 received Ad26.COV2.S at low or high dose, single or two shots; 5 received placebo; per-sample allocation not given. Vaccine and placebo recipients were sampled on day 63 after the first injection. This material consisted of peripheral blood, taken in a trial of Ad26.COV2.S vaccine versus placebo. The receptors were gathered from a person between 18 and 60 years old who received the Ad26.COV2.S COVID-19 vaccine or a placebo.

V is TRBV27 and J is TRBJ2-2, with TRBD2 matching over 7 bases. The V gene's germline CDR1 is MNHEY and CDR2 SMNVEV (reference sequence). Losses at the gene ends were 3 bases for V and 5 bases for J; bases not matched to a gene: 0. The CDR3 loop spans 13 amino acids. For the CDR3, the DNA is TGTGCCAGCAGTTTTAGCGGGACCGGGGAGCTGTTTTTT. Protein sequence: CASSFSGTGELFF.

The chain has TRBV15 and TRBJ2-1; 9 nucleotides align to TRBD2. Trimming took 6 bases from V and 7 from J; bases not matched to a gene: 7. The germline gives CDR1 LNHNV, CDR2 YYDKDF (reference sequence). This CDR3 comprises 14 residues. CDR3 bases: TGTGCCACCAGAAGCGGGAGGATGATAAATGAGCAGTTCTTC. It is translated as CATRSGRMINEQFF.

The V and J genes are TRBV13 and TRBJ2-5; D might be TRBD2 (5 bases). The CDR3 totals 12 residues. The germline V gene encodes CDR1 PRHDT and CDR2 FYEKMQ (reference sequence). V shed 3 bases and J shed 3 bases, with 5 bases lying between them. The CDR3 DNA reads as TGTGCCAGCAGCTTCGGGAAAGAGACCCAGTACTTC. Translation gives CASSFGKETQYF. The full variable domain, with the rest looked up from reference TRBV13 and TRBJ2-5, is AAGVIQSPRHLIKEKRETATLKCYPIPRHDTVYWYQQGPGQDPQFLISFYEKMQSDKGSIPDRFSAQQFSDYHSELNMSSLELGDSALYFCASSFGKETQYFGPGTRLLVL.

This chain links TRBV7-8 with TRBJ1-6; maybe TRBD1 (5 bases). In germline, CDR1 is SGHVS, CDR2 FQNEAQ. The V end lost 5 bases, the J end lost 6 bases, and 17 bases lay between the germline ends. The CDR3 length is 16 residues. The CDR3 here is CASSVGGARGNSPLHF. The DNA for the CDR3 is TGTGCCAGCAGCGTCGGTGGGGCTCGGGGTAATTCACCCCTCCACTTT.

The chain carries TRBV30 and TRBJ1-2; 8 bases line up with TRBD1. J gave up 4 bases and V 3 bases, and 10 bases lay outside the gene matches. Per germline, CDR1 GTSNPN and CDR2 SVGIG (reference sequence). CDR3 size: 15 residues. The CDR3 nucleotides are TGTGCCTGGAGAGAAGGAGGGACAGGCATCTATGGCTACACCTTC. Protein sequence: CAWREGGTGIYGYTF.

This clone was detected only once. The chain couples TRBV30 to TRBJ1-5; TRBD1 aligns across 7 bases. Germline V lookup: CDR1 GTSNPN, CDR2 SVGIG (reference sequence). The CDR3 loop spans 15 amino acids. Trimming took 0 bases from V and 4 from J; bases not matched to a gene: 6. CDR3 nucleotide sequence: TGTGCCTGGAGTGTTGAGGGGGCTTGGAATCAGCCCCAGCATTTT. Translating it yields CAWSVEGAWNQPQHF.

The chain combines TRBV28 with TRBJ1-6; D not certain. Germline lookup yields CDR1 MDHEN and CDR2 SYDVKM. CDR3 size: 17 residues. Deletions cut 6 bases from V and 0 bases from J, with 15 bases between. Here the CDR3 reads CASSSQVRGSYNSPLHF. CDR3 DNA sequence: TGTGCCAGCAGCTCCCAAGTCCGGGGCTCCTATAATTCACCCCTCCACTTT.

The chain uses TRBV4-2 and TRBJ2-1, with D perhaps being TRBD1 or TRBD2 (6 bases each). This CDR3 contains 14 residues. CDR1 is LGHNA and CDR2 is YNFKEQ in the germline V gene. V lost 0 bases, J lost 15 bases, and 18 bases lay in between. In nucleotides, the CDR3 is TGTGCCAGCAGCCAAGATCCCGGGGGCGGGCCTCCGTTCTTC. Amino acid sequence: CASSQDPGGGPPFF.

This chain links TRBV30 with TRBJ1-2; D not certain. Germline lookup yields CDR1 GTSNPN and CDR2 SVGIG (reference sequence). V was cut by 0 bases and J by 7 bases, with 12 bases left in between. The CDR3 is 13 residues long. This chain's CDR3 is CAWSVSGYSGYTF. For the CDR3, the DNA is TGTGCCTGGAGTGTTTCGGGGTATAGTGGCTACACCTTC.

The J gene is TRBJ2-3, the V gene TRBV18, with TRBD2 matching 11 bases. Trimming took 5 bases from V and 4 from J; bases not matched to a gene: 5. The CDR3 runs to 15 residues. CDR1 and CDR2 from the germline V gene are KGHSH and LQKENI. DNA of the CDR3: TGTGCCAGCTCATCAACTAGCGGGAGTTCAGATACGCAGTATTTT. It is translated as CASSSTSGSSDTQYF. Variable domain in full (rest from reference TRBV18 and TRBJ2-3): NAGVMQNPRHLVRRRGQEARLRCSPMKGHSHVYWYRQLPEEGLKFMVYLQKENIIDESGMPKERFSAEFPKEGPSILRIQQVVRGDSAAYFCASSSTSGSSDTQYFGPGTRLTVL.

This chain links TRBV30 with TRBJ1-3, with TRBD1 as a possible D gene (5 bases). V gave up 2 bases and J gave up 3 bases, with 17 bases separating them. The CDR3 totals 16 residues. Germline CDR1 and CDR2: GTSNPN and SVGIG (reference sequence). CDR3 protein: CAWSSWGAAGGNTIYF. CDR3 coding DNA: TGTGCCTGGAGTAGTTGGGGCGCGGCGGGTGGAAACACCATATATTTT.

The J gene is TRBJ2-7, the V gene TRBV18, with 8 nucleotides matching TRBD2. The CDR3 has 16 residues. Germline-derived CDR1 and CDR2 are KGHSH and LQKENI. J lost 4 bases, V lost 6 bases, and 14 bases had no gene match. The CDR3 reads CASSRPAGLGVYEQYF. The CDR3 DNA is TGTGCCAGCTCGCGGCCCGCGGGACTAGGGGTTTACGAGCAGTACTTC.

This clone showed up just once. This rearrangement joins TRBV6-5 to TRBJ2-4; TRBD1 might be the D (6 bases). Looked up from germline, CDR1 is MNHEY and CDR2 is SVGAGI. This CDR3 is built from 15 residues. The V gene lost 6 bases and the J gene lost 7 bases, with 19 bases spanning the gap. In nucleotides, the CDR3 is TGTGCCAGCAGAGACACTAACGGACAGACGAACATTCAGTACTTC. Its translation: CASRDTNGQTNIQYF.

The rearrangement uses TRBV15 and TRBJ1-2; 8 nucleotides agree with TRBD1. Germline V gene lookup returns CDR1 LNHNV and CDR2 YYDKDF (reference sequence). The CDR3 loop spans 13 amino acids. Trimming removed 2 bases from V and 5 bases from J; junction bases left unmatched: 1. Here the CDR3 reads CATSRRDRYGYTF. CDR3 DNA sequence: TGTGCCACCAGCAGACGGGACAGGTATGGCTACACCTTC.

This chain connects TRBV5-1 to TRBJ1-1; TRBD1 matches at 11 bases. From germline, CDR1 is SGHRS and CDR2 YFSETQ. The trim removed 4 bases at V and 8 bases at J, leaving 4 bases unmatched. The length of the CDR3 is 13 residues. CDR3 nucleotide sequence: TGCGCCAGCAGCCCGGGGACAGGGGGGGAAGCTTTCTTT. Protein: CASSPGTGGEAFF.

This clone was seen only a few times. V is TRBV4-3 and J is TRBJ2-2; D gene unclear. CDR1 and CDR2 (germline): LGHNA, YSLEER. CDR3 length equals 15 residues. The V and J ends lost 1 base and 5 bases respectively, with 11 bases between them. CDR3 sequence (DNA): TGCGCCAGCAGCCAAGGTGGAGTCGATACCGGGGAGCTGTTTTTT. Its protein product is CASSQGGVDTGELFF.

The V call is TRBV11-2, the J call TRBJ1-3, with 9 bases aligning to TRBD1. Trimming took 2 bases from V and 0 from J; bases not matched to a gene: 8. Germline assignment: CDR1 SGHAT and CDR2 FQNNGV. The CDR3 is 18 residues long. CDR3 residues: CASSLMGDRVASGNTIYF. CDR3 coding DNA: TGTGCCAGCAGCTTAATGGGGGACAGGGTAGCCTCTGGAAACACCATATATTTT.

The chain carries TRBV15 and TRBJ2-7; 7 nucleotides line up with TRBD2. The CDR3 loop spans 17 amino acids. Germline V gene lookup returns CDR1 LNHNV and CDR2 YYDKDF (reference sequence). V gave up 4 bases and J gave up 4 bases; unmatched junction bases: 16. The CDR3 DNA is TGTGCCACCAGCATCAAGGGAGCGGGGAAGCTGGGGTACGAGCAGTACTTC. It encodes CATSIKGAGKLGYEQYF.

This chain joins TRBV28 and TRBJ2-7, with 7 bases fitting TRBD1. With 6 bases clipped from V and 5 bases from J, the junction kept 10 bases outside the gene matches. The CDR3 covers 14 residues. Looked up from germline, CDR1 is MDHEN and CDR2 is SYDVKM. The CDR3 sequence is CASRLVYTGDEQYF. The CDR3 coding sequence is TGTGCCAGCAGGCTCGTATATACAGGGGACGAGCAGTACTTC.

The V and J genes are TRBV14 and TRBJ1-1; TRBD1 aligns across 7 bases. V lost 2 bases, J lost 5 bases, and 5 bases stayed unmatched. Germline V gene lookup returns CDR1 SGHDN and CDR2 FVKESK. There are 14 residues in the CDR3. The CDR3 region is CASSQTGVGTEAFF. The CDR3 bases are TGTGCCAGCAGCCAAACAGGGGTCGGGACTGAAGCTTTCTTT. The whole variable domain, remainder taken from reference TRBV14 and TRBJ1-1, is EAGVTQFPSHSVIEKGQTVTLRCDPISGHDNLYWYRRVMGKEIKFLLHFVKESKQDESGMPNNRFLAERTGGTYSTLKVQPAELEDSGVYFCASSQTGVGTEAFFGQGTRLTVV.

CDR3 sequence (DNA): TGTGCCAGTAGGCTCGGACTAGCGGCAGACAATGAGCAGTTCTTC. Residues: CASRLGLAADNEQFF. The chain is built from TRBV19 and TRBJ2-1; 10 nucleotides agree with TRBD2. Germline loops: CDR1 LNHDA, CDR2 SQIVND (reference sequence). CDR3 length: 15 amino acids. With V trimmed by 6 bases and J by 5 bases, 7 bases remained unmatched.